This T cell receptor (beta chain) was observed in a study of cytomegalovirus exposure and HLA in healthy donors. Researchers ran the PCR with 60 Vbeta and 13 Jbeta primers. Produced via immunoSEQ multiplex PCR; TCRdb's table is partial and in-frame only. The sample holds roughly 130,000 clones; around three quarters are singletons and the top ten take about 1.7%. Trimming removed 8 bases from V and 5 bases from J, with 19 bases in between. The CDR3 length is 15 residues. The germline V gene encodes CDR1 LGHNA and CDR2 YNFKEQ. This chain links TRBV4-2 with TRBJ2-4; maybe TRBD2 (7 bases). This receptor was obtained from a woman between 50 and 59 years old in good health and CMV-seronegative. Sequenced sample: PBMCs. The CDR3 is CASGVAAGAQNIQYF. The CDR3 nucleotides are TGTGCCAGCGGAGTCGCGGCGGGGGCGCAAAACATTCAGTACTTC.